The entry below gives a single TCR beta chain sequence along with its context. The CDR3 loop spans 15 amino acids. After removal of 6 bases from V and 3 bases from J, the junction contained 9 bases not matched to a gene. In germline, CDR1 is MNHEY, CDR2 SMNVEV (reference sequence). The data were taken from a study of T cell responses to AZD1222 COVID-19 vaccine. Sequencing was performed with immunoSEQ multiplex PCR; in TCRdb, only in-frame clones are kept and a portion is missing. Of roughly 190,000 clones in the sample, roughly 93% are singletons; the top ten hold about 3.9%. The V call is TRBV27, the J call TRBJ1-1, with 8 positions matching TRBD1. This TCR was sampled from an adult in good health. The source was peripheral blood, collected on day 0 of AZD1222 vaccination. This chain's CDR3 is CASRDKQGGYTEAFF. In DNA, the CDR3 is TGTGCCAGCAGGGACAAACAGGGGGGATACACTGAAGCTTTCTTT.